This T cell receptor beta chain comes out of a study of OX40 agonist ivuxolimab in advanced cancers. Broader study findings: Clonal expansion by week 6 occurred in CD4+ and CD8+ blood T cells (at 0.1 to 3.0 mg/kg). More expanded clones were seen, on average, in CD8+ T cells than in CD4+.

On cycle 4 day 1 and cycle 7 day 1, as well as at baseline, blood was sampled. Clones were sequenced by immunoSEQ multiplex PCR, and TCRdb holds only the in-frame ones, with some missing. The data hold 72,000 or so clones, with about 91% observed a single time. Points on this clone: Its antigen is not known.

This material consisted of CD4+ or CD8+ T cells sorted from blood, taken in a trial of the OX40 agonist ivuxolimab. This TCR came from an adult with an advanced solid tumor such as melanoma, head and neck, liver or kidney cancer.

DNA for the CDR3: TGTGCCAGTAGCGGATCGGGACAGGGGACCTTGTATGGCTACACCTTC. Residues: CASSGSGQGTLYGYTF. The rearrangement joins TRBV19 to TRBJ1-2, with 10 positions matching TRBD1. CDR1 LNHDA and CDR2 SQIVND come from the germline V gene (reference sequence). This CDR3 contains 16 residues. V shed 6 bases, J shed 5 bases, and the junction held 12 bases outside the gene matches.